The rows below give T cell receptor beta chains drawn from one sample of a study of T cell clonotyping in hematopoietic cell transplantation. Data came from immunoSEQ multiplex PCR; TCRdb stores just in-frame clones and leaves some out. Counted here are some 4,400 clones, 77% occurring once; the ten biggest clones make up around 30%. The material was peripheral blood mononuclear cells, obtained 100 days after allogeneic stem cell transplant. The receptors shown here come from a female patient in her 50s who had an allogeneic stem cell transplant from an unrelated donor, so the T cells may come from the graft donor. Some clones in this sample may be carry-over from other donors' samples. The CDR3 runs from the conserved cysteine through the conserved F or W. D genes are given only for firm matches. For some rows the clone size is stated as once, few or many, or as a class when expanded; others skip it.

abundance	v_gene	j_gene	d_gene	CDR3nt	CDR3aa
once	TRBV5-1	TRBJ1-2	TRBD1	TGCGCCAACCAACGGGAGGACAGGGAGCTCTATGGCTACACCTTC	CANQREDRELYGYTF
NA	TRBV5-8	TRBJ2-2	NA	TGTGCCAGCAGCTTGGTGGCGAAATATACGAACACCGGGGAGCTGTTTTTT	CASSLVAKYTNTGELFF
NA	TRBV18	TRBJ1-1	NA	TGTGCCAGCTCACCACGGTTGAACACTGAAGCTTTCTTT	CASSPRLNTEAFF
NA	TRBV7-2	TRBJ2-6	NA	TGTGCCAGCAGCTTCAGGGACTCTGGGGCCAACGTCCTGACTTTC	CASSFRDSGANVLTF
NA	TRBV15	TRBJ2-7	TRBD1	TGTGCCACCAGCAGAGGGGACAGGGTAAACCACGAGCAGTACTTC	CATSRGDRVNHEQYF
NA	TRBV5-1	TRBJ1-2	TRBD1	TGCGCCAGCAGCTGGGGCGGACAGGGAGGAAACTATGGCTACACCTTC	CASSWGGQGGNYGYTF
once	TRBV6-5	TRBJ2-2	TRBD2	TGTGCCAGCAGTTCTCTAGCGGAGCTTCTGACCGGGGAGCTGTTTTTT	CASSSLAELLTGELFF
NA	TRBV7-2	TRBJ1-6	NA	TGTGCCAGCAGCGCCGGGACTGGAAATTCACCCCTCCACTTT	CASSAGTGNSPLHF
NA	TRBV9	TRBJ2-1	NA	TGTGCCAGCAGCGTAGGGACTATGGTAATCTATGAGCAGTTCTTC	CASSVGTMVIYEQFF
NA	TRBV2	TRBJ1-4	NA	TGTGCCAGCAGCCCCGGGATTCGGGGTGAAAAACTGTTTTTT	CASSPGIRGEKLFF
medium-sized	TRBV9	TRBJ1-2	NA	TGTGCCAGCAGCCCCCACTACAGGGACTATGGCTACACCTTC	CASSPHYRDYGYTF
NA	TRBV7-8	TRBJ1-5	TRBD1	TGTGCCAGCAGCCTAACCCAACTTACAGGGGCGGGTCAGCCCCAGCATTTT	CASSLTQLTGAGQPQHF
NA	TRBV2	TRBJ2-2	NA	TGTGCCAGCGGACGGGGGAACACCGGGGAGCTGTTTTTT	CASGRGNTGELFF
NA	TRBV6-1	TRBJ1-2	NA	TGTGCCAGCAGTGAAAGAACGAGGGGACCTAACTATGGCTACACCTTC	CASSERTRGPNYGYTF
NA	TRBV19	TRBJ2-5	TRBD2	TGTGCCAGTAGTCCGGGGGGAGAGACCCAGTACTTC	CASSPGGETQYF
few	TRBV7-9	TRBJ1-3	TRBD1	TGTGCCAGCAGCCTAGGGACAGGTGGAGGAAACACCATATATTTT	CASSLGTGGGNTIYF
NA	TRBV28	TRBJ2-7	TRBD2	TGTGCCAGCAGGGGAGGGGTTCGGTACGAGCAGTACTTC	CASRGGVRYEQYF
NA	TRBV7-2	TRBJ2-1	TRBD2	TGTGCCAGCAGCCGGGCGGGGGGGCCCCCCGATGAGCAGTTCTTC	CASSRAGGPPDEQFF
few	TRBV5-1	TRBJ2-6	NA	TGCGCCAGCAGCTTGGACGCGGCGGGCTCTGGGGCCAACGTCCTGACTTTC	CASSLDAAGSGANVLTF
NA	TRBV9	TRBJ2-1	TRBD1	TGTGCCAGCAGCCCCCGGGACAGGGCTTACAATGAGCAGTTCTTC	CASSPRDRAYNEQFF
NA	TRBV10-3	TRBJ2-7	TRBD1	TGTGCCATCACCCCGGGACAGGGGGTAGACGAGCAGTACTTC	CAITPGQGVDEQYF
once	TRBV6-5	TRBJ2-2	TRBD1	TGTGCCAGCTTCGACAGGGGTTTAACCGGGGAGCTGTTTTTT	CASFDRGLTGELFF
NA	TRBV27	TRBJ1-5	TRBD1	TGTGCCAGCAGTCAAACCACAGGGGGCGCGAATCAGCCCCAGCATTTT	CASSQTTGGANQPQHF
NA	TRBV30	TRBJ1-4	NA	TGTGCCTGGAGTGGCAGGGTGGGTGAAAAACTGTTTTTT	CAWSGRVGEKLFF
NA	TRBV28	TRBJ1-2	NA	TGTGCCAGCTCGAGTCTGAATCCCTCTAACTATGGCTACACCTTC	CASSSLNPSNYGYTF
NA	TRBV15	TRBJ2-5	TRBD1	TGTGCCACCAGCACCGGACAGGGGGTAGCAGAGACCCAGTACTTC	CATSTGQGVAETQYF
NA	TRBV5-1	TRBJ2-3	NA	TGCGCCAGCAGCAACCAGGGCTCCCCTAGCACAGATACGCAGTATTTT	CASSNQGSPSTDTQYF
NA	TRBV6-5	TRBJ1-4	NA	TGTGCCATCAGAGAAGAGGGACAAGGTGAAAAACTGTTTTTT	CAIREEGQGEKLFF
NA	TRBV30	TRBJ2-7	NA	TGTGCCTGGAGTGTAGGTGTGAACTACGAGCAGTACTTC	CAWSVGVNYEQYF
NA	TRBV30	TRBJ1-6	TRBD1	TGTGCCTGGAGTGGCACAGGGGGCTATGGTAATTCACCCCTCCACTTT	CAWSGTGGYGNSPLHF
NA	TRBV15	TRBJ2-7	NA	TGTGCCACTCCTCCCGGTAATTGGGCCGAGCAGTACTTC	CATPPGNWAEQYF
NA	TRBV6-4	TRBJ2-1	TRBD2	TGTGCCAGCAGTGACGGGACTAGCGGGGGGAATGAGCAGTTCTTC	CASSDGTSGGNEQFF
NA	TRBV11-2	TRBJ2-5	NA	TGTGCCAGCAACTTAGACGGATACCCACAAGAGACCCAGTACTTC	CASNLDGYPQETQYF
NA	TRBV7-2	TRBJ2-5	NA	TGTGCCAGCACCAAGTGGGGGGGCACAGAGACCCAGTACTTC	CASTKWGGTETQYF
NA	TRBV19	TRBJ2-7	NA	TGTGCCAGTAGGTCCTCCTCAAGCTCCTACGAGCAGTACTTC	CASRSSSSSYEQYF
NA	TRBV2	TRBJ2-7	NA	TGTGCCAGCACTGGACGCTACGAGCAGTACTTC	CASTGRYEQYF
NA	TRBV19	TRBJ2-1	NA	TGTGCCAGTAGTCCGCGGGACAGTCGCGCCTACAATGAGCAGTTCTTC	CASSPRDSRAYNEQFF
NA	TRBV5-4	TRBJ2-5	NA	TGTGCCAGCAGCTTGGAGGGGCAGGGAGTCCAAGAGACCCAGTACTTC	CASSLEGQGVQETQYF
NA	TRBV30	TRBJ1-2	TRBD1	TGTGCCTGGAGTGACCAACGACAGGGGGAAGGGTATGGCTACACCTTC	CAWSDQRQGEGYGYTF
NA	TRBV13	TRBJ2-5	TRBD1	TGTGCCAGCAGCATCCCCGGGACAGGGGGCGGAGAGACCCAGTACTTC	CASSIPGTGGGETQYF
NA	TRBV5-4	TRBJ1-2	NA	TGTGCCAGCAGCTTTAGAGGGGAGAATGGCTACACCTTC	CASSFRGENGYTF
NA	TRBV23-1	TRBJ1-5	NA	TGCGCCAGATCCAGCAGACGGCCCCAGCATTTT	CARSSRRPQHF
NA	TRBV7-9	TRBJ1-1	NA	TGTGCCAGCAGCCCTGACAGCCTTGAAGCTTTCTTT	CASSPDSLEAFF
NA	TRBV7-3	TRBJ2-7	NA	TGTGCCAGCAGCTTAACGCCAAATCGGGGCCACGAGCAGTACTTC	CASSLTPNRGHEQYF
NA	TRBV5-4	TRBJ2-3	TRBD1	TGTGCCAGCAGCTTGCGGGGACAGGGGGCAGATACGCAGTATTTT	CASSLRGQGADTQYF
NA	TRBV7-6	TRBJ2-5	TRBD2	TGTGCCAGCAGCTTCTGGTCACTAGCGCAAGAGACCCAGTACTTC	CASSFWSLAQETQYF
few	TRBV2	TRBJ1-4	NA	TGTGCCAGCAGAAACAGGGTGGGAGATGAAAAACTGTTTTTT	CASRNRVGDEKLFF
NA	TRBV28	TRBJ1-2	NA	TGTGCCAGCAGTTTAGGTGGGCGGCAGGGGAACTATGGCTACACCTTC	CASSLGGRQGNYGYTF
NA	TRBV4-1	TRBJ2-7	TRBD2	TGCGCCAGCAGCCAAAGTCCGGGGGGGCCCTACGAGCAGTACTTC	CASSQSPGGPYEQYF
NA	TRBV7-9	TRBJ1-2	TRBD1	TGTGCCAGCAGCTTAAAACAGGGGGATAACTATGGCTACACCTTC	CASSLKQGDNYGYTF
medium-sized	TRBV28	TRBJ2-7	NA	TGTGCCAGCAGACACGACAGTTACGAGCAGTACTTC	CASRHDSYEQYF
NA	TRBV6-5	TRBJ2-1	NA	TGTGCCAGCAGCCTATACAATGAGCAGTTCTTC	CASSLYNEQFF
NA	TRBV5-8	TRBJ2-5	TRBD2	TGTGCCAGCAGCTTTGCCGCGGGGGGGGGCAGCGAGACCCAGTACTTC	CASSFAAGGGSETQYF
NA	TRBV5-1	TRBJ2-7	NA	TGCGCCAGCAGCCCCAACCGAAGGAGGGGGTCTCACGAGCAGTACTTC	CASSPNRRRGSHEQYF
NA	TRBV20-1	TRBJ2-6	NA	TGCAGTGCTAGAAGGGCCAACGTCCTGACTTTC	CSARRANVLTF
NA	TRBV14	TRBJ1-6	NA	TGTGCCAGCAGCCTCAGAGGGGGGAATTCACCCCTCCACTTT	CASSLRGGNSPLHF
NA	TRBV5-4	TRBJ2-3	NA	TGTGCCAGCAGCTCCGATCCTAGCACAGATACGCAGTATTTT	CASSSDPSTDTQYF
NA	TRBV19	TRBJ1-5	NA	TGTGCCAGTAGTATTGGGGTAAGTCAGCCCCAGCATTTT	CASSIGVSQPQHF
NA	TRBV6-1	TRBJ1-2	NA	TGTGCCAGCAGTGGAACGGACCGGCACTATGGCTACACCTTC	CASSGTDRHYGYTF